This T cell receptor beta chain was found in a study of T cell clonotyping in hematopoietic cell transplantation. Study-level background: Pretransplant recipient samples were taken after cytoreduction.

Specified time point: recipient sample about 28 days before transplant, after cytoreduction. Blood collection times were about day -28 and days 30, 100, 180 posttransplant. Only in-frame clones appear in the TCRdb table, and some are missing; sequencing was by immunoSEQ multiplex PCR. The table has 45,000 or so clones, approximately 78% seen once. Overall study results and limits: Higher Inverse Simpson Index values in graft donor and pretransplant recipient predicted broader posttransplant TCR diversity. Few recipient clonotypes overlapped donors; over 95% were de novo at given depth.

With regard to this clone: Its target is not known.

Sequencing used peripheral blood mononuclear cells, obtained before stem cell transplant. This sequence was found in a man between 60 and 75 years old with myelodysplastic syndrome. Some clones in this sample may be carry-over from other donors' samples.

The CDR3 coding sequence is TGTGCCTGGAGCCAAAACAGGGATACTGAAGCTTTCTTT. Encoded protein: CAWSQNRDTEAFF. This chain joins TRBV30 and TRBJ1-1, with a tentative D call TRBD1 (6 bases). With 3 bases removed from V and 5 bases from J, the gap between germline ends came to 13 bases. Germline-derived CDR1 and CDR2 are GTSNPN and SVGIG (reference sequence). The CDR3 has 13 residues.